These 26 T cell receptor beta chains were sequenced from one sample in a study of blood T cell repertoires in COVID-19 (TCRdb year 2020). The library came from the immunoSEQ multiplex PCR assay. Not all clones reach the TCRdb copy of this immuneACCESS table, which keeps in-frame sequences only. Checked studies attribute under half of the gap to unresolved V genes and leave the rest unexplained. The sample table holds 120,000 to 150,000 clones, of which 88% were seen once. The top ten clones comprise more than 1.5% of the sample. Sequencing was performed on peripheral blood. The source is a woman aged 55 to 70 with acute or convalescent COVID-19.

The V and J genes are TRBV7-3 and TRBJ1-2; the D gene is possibly TRBD1 (5 bases). CDR1 and CDR2 from the germline V gene are SGHTA and FQGTGA. CDR3 length: 14 amino acids. V gave up 0 bases and J gave up 6 bases, with 11 bases separating them. Written as DNA, the CDR3 is TGTGCCAGCAGCTTAACCGCGTCGGGGGATGGCTACACCTTC. Translation gives CASSLTASGDGYTF.

V is TRBV9 and J is TRBJ1-1; 8 nucleotides align to TRBD1. Germline CDR1 and CDR2: SGDLS and YYNGEE. This CDR3 spans 12 amino acids. V shed 0 bases and J 9 bases; nucleotides not matched to a gene: 1. CDR3 nucleotides: TGTGCCAGCAGCGTAGGGACAGGGCAAGCTTTCTTT. It yields the protein CASSVGTGQAFF.

This clone was detected only once. The rearrangement links TRBV4-3 to TRBJ1-3, with D possibly matching TRBD1 (6 bases). V lost 0 bases and J 2 bases, leaving 11 bases between the germline ends. Germline CDR1 reads LGHNA; CDR2 reads YSLEER. This CDR3 comprises 16 residues. As DNA, the CDR3 is TGCGCCAGCAGCCAAGATCAGGGGCGGGCTGGAAACACCATATATTTT. Translating it yields CASSQDQGRAGNTIYF.

Only a few counts were recorded for this clone. This chain links TRBV5-1 with TRBJ1-1; maybe TRBD1 (6 bases). CDR3 length: 15 amino acids. Germline assignment: CDR1 SGHRS and CDR2 YFSETQ. V was cut by 4 bases and J by 1 base, with 14 bases left in between. The CDR3 sequence: CASSPLGGGNTEAFF. The CDR3 DNA reads TGCGCCAGCAGCCCTTTAGGGGGGGGGAACACTGAAGCTTTCTTT.

The V gene is TRBV29-1, the J gene TRBJ2-6; D might be TRBD2 (5 bases). From germline, CDR1 is SQVTM and CDR2 ANQGSEA. This CDR3 has 16 amino acids. With 4 bases removed from V and 0 bases from J, the gap between germline ends came to 13 bases. The chain's CDR3 is CSVGGSANSGANVLTF. CDR3 DNA: TGCAGCGTTGGGGGTAGCGCGAACTCTGGGGCCAACGTCCTGACTTTC.

The gene calls are TRBV19 and TRBJ1-2; tentatively, D is TRBD1 (5 bases). From germline, CDR1 is LNHDA and CDR2 SQIVND (reference sequence). The V and J ends lost 8 bases and 4 bases respectively, with 17 bases between them. The CDR3 length is 14 residues. The CDR3 DNA follows: TGTGCCAGTGGATCCGGCCAGGGTCCCTATGGCTACACCTTC. Amino acids: CASGSGQGPYGYTF. Complete variable domain (other parts from reference TRBV19 and TRBJ1-2): DGGITQSPKYLFRKEGQNVTLSCEQNLNHDAMYWYRQDPGQGLRLIYYSQIVNDFQKGDIAEGYSVSREKKESFPLTVTSAQKNPTAFYLCASGSGQGPYGYTFGSGTRLTVV.

The rearrangement uses TRBV5-1 and TRBJ2-4, with TRBD2 matching over 9 bases. CDR1 SGHRS and CDR2 YFSETQ come from the germline V gene. This CDR3 contains 16 residues. V was pared by 4 bases and J by 7 bases, with 12 bases of the junction left unmatched. The CDR3 nucleotides read TGCGCCAGCAGCGGCCCCGGGACTAGCACGGCGAACATTCAGTACTTC. This sequence encodes CASSGPGTSTANIQYF.

The chain links TRBV19 to TRBJ1-6; the match to TRBD1 covers 8 bases. V shed 5 bases, J shed 5 bases, and the junction held 2 bases outside the gene matches. Germline assignment: CDR1 LNHDA and CDR2 SQIVND (reference sequence). This CDR3 region has 14 residues. CDR3 nucleotide sequence: TGTGCCAGTAGTCTACAGGGGGATAATTCACCCCTCCACTTT. It codes for CASSLQGDNSPLHF.

The rearrangement links TRBV9 to TRBJ2-5; 7 nucleotides align to TRBD1. Looked up from germline, CDR1 is SGDLS and CDR2 is YYNGEE. This CDR3 comprises 16 residues. V gave up 2 bases and J gave up 5 bases; unmatched junction bases: 12. The DNA for the CDR3 is TGTGCCAGCAGCGTTTTGACAGGGTCGGGTTGGGAGACCCAGTACTTC. This gives the protein CASSVLTGSGWETQYF.

This clone was counted between two and nine times. The rearrangement joins TRBV5-4 to TRBJ2-3; 10 nucleotides agree with TRBD1. Per the germline V gene, CDR1 is SGHNT and CDR2 is YYREEE (reference sequence). V lost 6 bases and J lost 6; bases outside the gene matches: 7. The CDR3 length is 14 residues. CDR3 DNA sequence: TGTGCCAGCACCTCCGGGACAGGGGATGATACGCAGTATTTT. It is translated as CASTSGTGDDTQYF.

The rearrangement uses TRBV10-3 and TRBJ1-4; D gene uncertain. Between the trimmed V and J ends, which lost 6 bases and 8 bases, there was a span of 13 bases. Per germline, CDR1 ENHRY and CDR2 SYGVKD. The CDR3 contains 13 residues. The CDR3 bases are TGTGCCATCAGCACAGAGGGCGGGGAAAAACTGTTTTTT. Translation: CAISTEGGEKLFF.

The chain has TRBV7-2 and TRBJ2-7, with 14 positions matching TRBD2. The germline gives CDR1 SGHTA, CDR2 FQGNSA. The CDR3 has 15 residues. The J segment lost 2 bases and the V segment lost 3 bases, leaving 0 bases of the junction unmatched. CDR3 nucleotides: TGTGCCAGCAGCTTGACTAGCGGGGGGGCCTACGAGCAGTACTTC. This encodes CASSLTSGGAYEQYF.

V usage is TRBV12-3 or TRBV12-4 and J usage is TRBJ2-5, with a weak D call TRBD2 (5 bases). V lost 8 bases to trimming and J lost 5 bases, with 12 bases between them. The CDR3 loop spans 12 amino acids. The CDR3 DNA reads TGTGCCAGCGGAGGTTCGTCGGAGACCCAGTACTTC. Its translation is CASGGSSETQYF.

CDR3 protein: CSVGAGHPNQPQHF. In nucleotides, the CDR3 is TGCAGCGTTGGGGCAGGCCACCCTAATCAGCCCCAGCATTTT. V and J are TRBV29-1 and TRBJ1-5; D gene ambiguous. Between the trimmed V and J ends, which lost 4 bases and 4 bases, there was a span of 14 bases. There are 14 residues in the CDR3. Germline CDR1 and CDR2: SQVTM and ANQGSEA.

This clone was recorded only once. This chain connects TRBV5-5 to TRBJ1-2; TRBD1 agrees at 10 bases. The V segment lost 3 bases and the J segment 0 bases; nucleotides outside the gene matches: 5. This CDR3 comprises 16 residues. Germline assignment: CDR1 SGHKS and CDR2 YYEKEE (reference sequence). The DNA for the CDR3 is TGTGCCAGCAGCTCCGGGACAGGGGCAACTAACTATGGCTACACCTTC. Translation: CASSSGTGATNYGYTF.

The CDR3 loop is CASSEQASSYNSPLHF. CDR3 nucleotide sequence: TGTGCCAGCAGCGAACAGGCGAGCTCCTATAATTCACCCCTCCACTTT. The rearrangement uses TRBV9 and TRBJ1-6, with TRBD1 as a possible D gene (5 bases). The CDR3 runs 16 residues. V was clipped by 3 bases and J by 0 bases, with 10 bases between them. CDR1 is SGDLS and CDR2 is YYNGEE in the germline V gene.

This chain joins TRBV6-2 or TRBV6-3 and TRBJ2-5; 10 bases match TRBD1. Trimming removed 6 bases from V and 7 bases from J; junction bases left unmatched: 8. CDR3 length: 14 amino acids. CDR1 and CDR2 (germline): MNHEY, SVGEGT. The CDR3: CASSRQGAFGTQYF. CDR3 sequence (DNA): TGTGCCAGCAGCAGACAGGGGGCTTTTGGGACCCAGTACTTC.

V and J are TRBV7-2 and TRBJ2-7, with D tentatively TRBD2 (5 bases). CDR1 is SGHTA, CDR2 FQGNSA, per germline. Trimming cost V 1 base and J 2 bases, with 12 bases left between them. CDR3 length: 15 residues. CDR3 in DNA: TGTGCCAGCAGCTTAGTGGTAGCGTCCGCCTACGAGCAGTACTTC. Encoded protein: CASSLVVASAYEQYF.

The V gene is TRBV9, the J gene TRBJ1-4; 8 bases are shared with TRBD1. Germline V gene lookup returns CDR1 SGDLS and CDR2 YYNGEE. The CDR3 length is 15 residues. The ends lost 4 bases at V and 7 bases at J; junction bases unmatched: 9. Here the CDR3 DNA reads TGTGCCAGCAGCCCAAGGACAGGGCAGCGTGAAAAACTGTTTTTT. Translated: CASSPRTGQREKLFF.

The chain is built from TRBV30 and TRBJ1-1, with 8 bases aligning to TRBD1. The ends lost 0 bases at V and 0 bases at J; junction bases unmatched: 15. CDR3 length equals 19 residues. CDR1 and CDR2 (germline): GTSNPN, SVGIG (reference sequence). CDR3 in amino acids: CAWSVILRGPESMNTEAFF. The CDR3 nucleotides read TGTGCCTGGAGTGTAATTCTCAGGGGGCCAGAATCGATGAACACTGAAGCTTTCTTT.

The chain is built from TRBV6-1 and TRBJ1-3; possible D gene TRBD1, 6 bases. Germline CDR1 is MNHNS and CDR2 is SASEGT. V lost 3 bases and J 3 bases, leaving 15 bases between the germline ends. This CDR3 region has 16 residues. The CDR3 is CASSDAGVISGNTIYF. As DNA, the CDR3 is TGTGCCAGCAGTGATGCAGGGGTAATTAGTGGAAACACCATATATTTT.

CDR3 sequence: CASSLRGGETQYF. CDR3 sequence (DNA): TGTGCCAGCAGTTTAAGGGGAGGAGAGACCCAGTACTTC. The gene calls are TRBV12-3 or TRBV12-4 and TRBJ2-5; the D gene is possibly TRBD2 (6 bases). V was trimmed by 2 bases and J by 4 bases, leaving 8 bases between them. The CDR3 is 13 amino acids.

The gene calls are TRBV4-2 and TRBJ1-5; D is undetermined. The CDR3 has 16 amino acids. Trimming cost V 3 bases and J 2 bases, with 14 bases left between them. From germline, CDR1 is LGHNA and CDR2 YNFKEQ. The DNA of the CDR3 is TGTGCCAGCAGCCACCCCTCGGAGGGAGGCAATCAGCCCCAGCATTTT. Translation: CASSHPSEGGNQPQHF.

The chain has TRBV30 and TRBJ2-1; TRBD2 agrees at 14 bases. The CDR3 covers 17 residues. CDR1 is GTSNPN and CDR2 is SVGIG in the germline V gene (reference sequence). The trim removed 4 bases at V and 8 bases at J, leaving 13 bases unmatched. CDR3 sequence (DNA): TGTGCCTGGAACCCCCGGCCCGGGACTAGCGGGGGCTATGAGCAGTTCTTC. Translating gives CAWNPRPGTSGGYEQFF.

The rearrangement joins TRBV29-1 to TRBJ1-3, with D hard to call. Germline V gene lookup returns CDR1 SQVTM and CDR2 ANQGSEA. Trimming took 5 bases from V and 2 from J, leaving 10 bases between them. The CDR3 extends over 13 amino acids. The DNA of the CDR3 is TGCAGCGTTCGGCGAGGGACTGGAAACACCATATATTTT. Its protein product is CSVRRGTGNTIYF. Variable domain in full (rest from reference TRBV29-1 and TRBJ1-3): SAVISQKPSRDICQRGTSLTIQCQVDSQVTMMFWYRQQPGQSLTLIATANQGSEATYESGFVIDKFPISRPNLTFSTLTVSNMSPEDSSIYLCSVRRGTGNTIYFGEGSWLTVV.

V is TRBV28 and J is TRBJ1-2, with TRBD1 matching 9 bases. Germline assignment: CDR1 MDHEN and CDR2 SYDVKM. V dropped 5 bases and J dropped 8; count of bases not matched to a gene: 12. The CDR3 extends over 15 amino acids. Written as DNA, the CDR3 is TGTGCCAGCAGTATTCCGGGACAGGGTCTTCTGGGCTACACCTTC. Its protein is CASSIPGQGLLGYTF.